A selection of T cell receptor beta chains follows, all from one sample in a study of OX40 agonist ivuxolimab in advanced cancers. Sequencing used immunoSEQ multiplex PCR; TCRdb keeps in-frame clones, though not all of them. The data contain about 47,000 clones, 86% of them singletons. The source was CD4+ or CD8+ T cells sorted from blood, collected in a trial of the OX40 agonist ivuxolimab. The receptors come from an adult with an advanced solid tumor such as melanoma, head and neck, liver or kidney cancer. The CDR3 runs from the conserved cysteine through the conserved F or W. D genes are given only for firm matches. Where a row states a size, it is once, few, many or the class of an expanded clone; other rows omit it.

NA,18,TRBD1,TRBV19,TRBJ1-1,TGTGCCAGTACTCTACTAGGGACAGGGGGGAGAGGGAACACTGAAGCTTTCTTT,CASTLLGTGGRGNTEAFF
NA,16,TRBD2,TRBV5-1,TRBJ2-4,TGCGCCAGCAGCCTCGGACTAGCGGGGGGAAAAAACATTCAGTACTTC,CASSLGLAGGKNIQYF
NA,13,NA,TRBV6-1,TRBJ1-2,TGTGCCAGCAGTGAAAACAGGGATAACGGCTACACCTTC,CASSENRDNGYTF
NA,15,NA,TRBV7-9,TRBJ1-4,TGTGCCAGCAGCCTCGACAGATTTTTAAGGGAAAAACTGTTTTTT,CASSLDRFLREKLFF
NA,12,TRBD1,TRBV18,TRBJ2-4,TGTGCCAGCTCACCGGACAGGGTTGAACAGTACTTC,CASSPDRVEQYF
NA,12,TRBD1,TRBV6-6,TRBJ1-2,TGTGCCACCCGGGTACAGGGGGGGAGCTACACCTTC,CATRVQGGSYTF
NA,13,TRBD2,TRBV29-1,TRBJ2-7,TGCAGCGTTTCCGGGACTAGCGGGCACGAGCAGTACTTC,CSVSGTSGHEQYF
NA,15,NA,TRBV7-3,TRBJ2-1,TGTGCCAGCAGCCGGGATGAGGGCAGACACAATGAGCAGTTCTTC,CASSRDEGRHNEQFF
NA,15,NA,TRBV19,TRBJ1-6,TGTGCCAGTAAGACGGCGAGGACAGTCAATTCACCCCTCCACTTT,CASKTARTVNSPLHF
NA,15,NA,TRBV7-2,TRBJ2-5,TGTGCCAGCAGCGAGACCCCGGGACTCCAAGAGACCCAGTACTTC,CASSETPGLQETQYF
NA,11,NA,TRBV18,TRBJ2-1,TGTGCCAGCTCAACTAACAATGAGCAGTTCTTC,CASSTNNEQFF
NA,15,TRBD2,TRBV5-4,TRBJ2-7,TGTGCCAGCAGCATAGGACTAGTGTCGGCCAACGAGCAGTACTTC,CASSIGLVSANEQYF
few,14,NA,TRBV6-6,TRBJ1-2,TGTGCCAGCAGTTACTCCTCGGGAAGGGAAGGCTACACCTTC,CASSYSSGREGYTF
NA,14,NA,TRBV19,TRBJ2-7,TGTGCCAGTAAGTCGGAGACAGCAGCCTACGAGCAGTACTTC,CASKSETAAYEQYF
NA,16,TRBD1,TRBV7-8,TRBJ2-7,TGTGCCAGCAGCCAGGGGGTAACAGGGCTAGGTTACGAGCAGTACTTC,CASSQGVTGLGYEQYF
NA,17,TRBD2,TRBV18,TRBJ2-7,TGTGCCAGCTCACGTCCCCCGACTAGCGGTTTTAACTACGAGCAGTACTTC,CASSRPPTSGFNYEQYF
NA,15,TRBD1,TRBV6-4,TRBJ1-3,TGTGCCAGCAGGAAACAGGGGGCGCAAGGAAACACCATATATTTT,CASRKQGAQGNTIYF
NA,14,NA,TRBV5-4,TRBJ2-2,TGTGCCAGCAGCTCCCGGGAAGGGCCCGGGGAGCTGTTTTTT,CASSSREGPGELFF
NA,14,NA,TRBV6-6,TRBJ1-4,TGTGCCAGCACGGAGGCAGGGCGAGAAGAAAAACTGTTTTTT,CASTEAGREEKLFF
once,15,TRBD2,TRBV7-3,TRBJ2-3,TGTGCCAGCAGCTACGGACTAGCGTTCACAGATACGCAGTATTTT,CASSYGLAFTDTQYF
NA,16,NA,TRBV7-8,TRBJ1-6,TGTGCCAGCAGCTTAGAGCCAGGGTGGCGGGAGTCACCCCTCCACTTT,CASSLEPGWRESPLHF
NA,14,NA,TRBV7-3,TRBJ2-5,TGTGCCAGCAGCTTAAACACAGGGAGGGAGACCCAGTACTTC,CASSLNTGRETQYF
NA,12,NA,TRBV11-1,TRBJ2-5,TGTGCCAGCAGCTTAGGGGTTGAGACCCAGTACTTC,CASSLGVETQYF
NA,15,NA,TRBV9,TRBJ1-2,TGTGCCAGCAGCGTAGGAGGCAGGGCTAACTATGGCTACACCTTC,CASSVGGRANYGYTF
NA,15,TRBD1,TRBV19,TRBJ2-7,TGTGCCAGTAGTACTGGACAGGGGAGCTCCTACGAGCAGTACTTC,CASSTGQGSSYEQYF
NA,14,TRBD1,TRBV6-1,TRBJ2-5,TGTGCCAGCAGGGGACAGGGTAACAGAGAGACCCAGTACTTC,CASRGQGNRETQYF
NA,18,TRBD2,TRBV11-2,TRBJ2-7,TGTGCCAGCAGCTTAGAAGGTCGGCTAGCGGGAGAAACGTACGAGCAGTACTTC,CASSLEGRLAGETYEQYF
NA,15,NA,TRBV5-8,TRBJ2-2,TGTGCCAGCAGCCGACTATCGGGTGCTGCCGGGGAGCTGTTTTTT,CASSRLSGAAGELFF
NA,16,TRBD2,TRBV13,TRBJ2-1,TGTGCCAGCAGCCCTGGGACTAGCGGGGGCTCGGATGAGCAGTTCTTC,CASSPGTSGGSDEQFF
NA,19,TRBD2,TRBV7-9,TRBJ2-3,TGTGCCGGCAGCTGGGTCAGCGGGAGTGTTCCGGAGAGCACAGATACGCAGTATTTT,CAGSWVSGSVPESTDTQYF
NA,11,NA,TRBV6-1,TRBJ1-2,TGTGCCAGCAGTACGCTCGGGGGCTACACCTTC,CASSTLGGYTF
once,14,NA,TRBV7-9,TRBJ2-5,TGTGCCAGCAGCTCCCCCGGACTAAAAGAGACCCAGTACTTC,CASSSPGLKETQYF
NA,15,NA,TRBV5-8,TRBJ2-7,TGTGCCAGCAGTCTCTCCGGGACCACGTTTTACGAGCAGTACTTC,CASSLSGTTFYEQYF
NA,14,NA,TRBV2,TRBJ1-3,TGTGCCAGCCGAAGCTTCTCGGGAGGAAACACCATATATTTT,CASRSFSGGNTIYF
NA,21,NA,TRBV23-1,TRBJ1-6,TGCGCCAGCAGTCAACGCCAAGGGAGGGATTCAAAGGGTTCCTATAATTCACCCCTCCACTTT,CASSQRQGRDSKGSYNSPLHF
NA,15,TRBD1,TRBV2,TRBJ2-2,TGTGCCAGCAGCCAAGACAGGGCGAACACCGGGGAGCTGTTTTTT,CASSQDRANTGELFF
NA,15,NA,TRBV2,TRBJ2-7,TGTGCCAGCAGCCAGACGGAGAGTCTGTCGGCCAAGCAGTACTTC,CASSQTESLSAKQYF
NA,14,TRBD2,TRBV5-1,TRBJ2-1,TGCGCCAGCAGCCCTCGACTAGCGGGGAATGAGCAGTTCTTC,CASSPRLAGNEQFF
NA,15,TRBD2,TRBV15,TRBJ2-1,TGTGCCACCAGCAGAGCACTAGCGGGTTACAATGAGCAGTTCTTC,CATSRALAGYNEQFF
NA,12,NA,TRBV11-2,TRBJ2-7,TGTGCCAGCAGCCAATTTAAGGACGAGCAGTACTTC,CASSQFKDEQYF
NA,13,NA,TRBV28,TRBJ1-6,TGTGCCAGCAGTTTCGGGATGAATTCACCCCTCCACTTT,CASSFGMNSPLHF
NA,12,NA,TRBV5-6,TRBJ1-1,TGTGCCAGCAGCCGCCTAGGCGCTGAAGCTTTCTTT,CASSRLGAEAFF
NA,13,NA,TRBV30,TRBJ2-3,TGTGCCTGGAGTGCGGCCACCGCCGGGACGCAGTATTTT,CAWSAATAGTQYF
NA,13,NA,TRBV6-1,TRBJ1-1,TGTGCCAGCAGTGAAGGTCCTCCCGACGTGGCTTTCTTT,CASSEGPPDVAFF
hyperexpanded,15,TRBD2,TRBV7-3,TRBJ2-1,TGTGCCAGCAGCTTAATTCAGGGCGGGGGCAATGAGCAGTTCTTC,CASSLIQGGGNEQFF
NA,17,NA,TRBV13,TRBJ2-1,TGTGCCAGCAGTCCCGGCGCGGGCCCTCTCTCCTACAATGAGCAGTTCTTC,CASSPGAGPLSYNEQFF
NA,14,TRBD2,TRBV18,TRBJ2-7,TGTGCCAGCTCACCCCCGGCGGGAGGATACGAGCAGTACTTC,CASSPPAGGYEQYF
NA,11,NA,TRBV6-1,TRBJ1-2,TGTGCCAGCAGCGACCACTATGGCTACACCTTC,CASSDHYGYTF
NA,15,NA,TRBV7-2,TRBJ2-3,TGTGCCAGCAGCTTCTGGACAGCCTACACAGATACGCAGTATTTT,CASSFWTAYTDTQYF